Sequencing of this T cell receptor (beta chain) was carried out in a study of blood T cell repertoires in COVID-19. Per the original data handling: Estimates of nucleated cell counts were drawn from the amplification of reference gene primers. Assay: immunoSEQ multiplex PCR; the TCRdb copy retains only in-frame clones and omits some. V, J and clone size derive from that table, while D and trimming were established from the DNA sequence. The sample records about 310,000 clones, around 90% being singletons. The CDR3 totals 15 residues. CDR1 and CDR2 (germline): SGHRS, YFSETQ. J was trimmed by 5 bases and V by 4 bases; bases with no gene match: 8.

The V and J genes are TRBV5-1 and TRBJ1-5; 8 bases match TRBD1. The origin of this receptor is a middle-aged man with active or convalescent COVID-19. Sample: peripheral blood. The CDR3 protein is CASSLTGGGDQPQHF. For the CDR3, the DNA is TGCGCCAGCAGCCTTACAGGGGGAGGGGATCAGCCCCAGCATTTT.